These 26 T cell receptor beta chains were all obtained from the same sample, sequenced in a study of blood T cell repertoires in COVID-19. Assay used: immunoSEQ multiplex PCR; TCRdb lists only in-frame clones, some missing. The sample lists tens of thousands of clones, 91% seen once, with about 4% in the top ten. Source material: peripheral blood. Source of these receptors: a human donor in a cohort sampled during active COVID-19.

The table lists this clone with a count of one. The chain employs TRBV15 and TRBJ2-2; D gene uncertain. In germline, CDR1 is LNHNV, CDR2 YYDKDF (reference sequence). The CDR3 extends over 12 amino acids. The V end lost 4 bases, the J end lost 4 bases, and 4 bases lay between the germline ends. The CDR3 DNA reads TGTGCCACCAGCAAAGCCACCGGGGAGCTGTTTTTT. Residues: CATSKATGELFF.

The J gene is TRBJ2-3, the V gene TRBV6-5; TRBD2 agrees at 9 bases. This CDR3 spans 15 amino acids. After removal of 4 bases from V and 3 bases from J, the junction contained 5 bases not matched to a gene. Germline assignment: CDR1 MNHEY and CDR2 SVGAGI. The CDR3 is CASSLRGGGTDTQYF. The CDR3 nucleotides read TGTGCCAGCAGTTTACGCGGGGGGGGGACAGATACGCAGTATTTT.

The gene calls are TRBV19 and TRBJ2-7; 8 bases agree with TRBD1. CDR1 and CDR2 from the germline V gene are LNHDA and SQIVND (reference sequence). Germline trimming cut 4 bases from V and 5 bases from J; bases unmatched to any gene: 7. CDR3 length: 14 residues. CDR3 DNA: TGTGCCAGTAGTAGCCTCGACAGGGGCGACGAGCAGTACGTC. It codes for CASSSLDRGDEQYV.

The rearrangement joins TRBV21-1 to TRBJ1-4. TRBV21-1 is deemed a pseudogene. This CDR3 region has 10 residues. The CDR3 bases are TGTGCCAGCAGTTCTCCGGGACTGTCTTTT. This codes for CASSSPGLSF.

The chain uses TRBV6-1 and TRBJ1-5, with unresolved D. V lost 0 bases to trimming and J lost 3 bases, with 9 bases between them. Germline CDR1 is MNHNS and CDR2 is SASEGT. This CDR3 contains 15 residues. DNA of the CDR3: TGTGCCAGCAGTGAAGCGTGGCAGGCCAATCAGCCCCAGCATTTT. Protein: CASSEAWQANQPQHF.

The genes are TRBV10-2 and TRBJ2-2, with 10 bases aligning to TRBD1. The CDR3 covers 13 residues. J was trimmed by 6 bases and V by 8 bases; bases with no gene match: 3. Germline V gives CDR1 WSHSY, CDR2 SAAADI. The CDR3 DNA is TGCGCCAGCGCGGGACAGGGGTCCGGGGAGCTGTTTTTT. Amino acid sequence: CASAGQGSGELFF.

This clone showed up just a few times. This chain links TRBV30 with TRBJ2-7; D remains unclear. The germline V gene encodes CDR1 GTSNPN and CDR2 SVGIG (reference sequence). This CDR3 has 11 amino acids. V was shortened by 3 bases and J by 3 bases, with 6 bases between the two germline ends. The chain's CDR3 is CAWSDFYEQYF. The CDR3 DNA sequence: TGTGCCTGGAGCGACTTCTACGAGCAGTACTTC.

V is TRBV11-3 and J is TRBJ2-1; the match to TRBD2 covers 13 bases. V gave up 1 base and J gave up 7 bases; unmatched junction bases: 4. Germline CDR1 reads SGHNT; CDR2 reads YENEEA. This CDR3 spans 16 amino acids. CDR3 loop: CASSLGGLAGQNEQFF. The CDR3 nucleotides read TGTGCCAGCAGCTTAGGGGGACTAGCGGGACAGAATGAGCAGTTCTTC.

J is TRBJ2-1 and V is TRBV12-3 or TRBV12-4, with D possibly TRBD2 on 5 matching bases. The CDR3 has 13 residues. Trimming removed 1 base from V and 12 bases from J, with 13 bases in between. The chain's CDR3 is CASSLGRGMGQFF. The CDR3, as DNA: TGTGCCAGCAGTTTAGGACGAGGGATGGGGCAGTTCTTC.

V usage is TRBV5-6 and J usage is TRBJ1-6; D is uncertain. The CDR3 extends over 17 amino acids. CDR1 and CDR2 from the germline V gene are SGHDT and YYEEEE. V was clipped by 2 bases and J by 0 bases, with 12 bases between them. The chain's CDR3 is CASSFMAVRSYNSPLHF. The CDR3, as DNA: TGTGCCAGCAGCTTTATGGCAGTCCGCTCCTATAATTCACCCCTCCACTTT. Looking up the rest from reference TRBV5-6 and TRBJ1-6 gives the full variable domain: DAGVTQSPTHLIKTRGQQVTLRCSPKSGHDTVSWYQQALGQGPQFIFQYYEEEERQRGNFPDRFSGHQFPNYSSELNVNALLLGDSALYLCASSFMAVRSYNSPLHFGNGTRLTVT.

J is TRBJ1-2 and V is TRBV30; unclear D gene. This CDR3 spans 13 amino acids. Germline loops: CDR1 GTSNPN, CDR2 SVGIG (reference sequence). Trimming removed 5 bases at V and 4 bases at J, with 14 bases between. CDR3 residues: CAWQRREPYGYTF. Here the CDR3 DNA reads TGTGCCTGGCAACGAAGGGAGCCCTATGGCTACACCTTC.

CDR3 sequence: CASSLAGGVPPGTQYF. DNA of the CDR3: TGTGCCAGCAGTTTAGCGGGAGGAGTACCGCCTGGGACCCAGTACTTC. The chain is built from TRBV6-2 or TRBV6-3 and TRBJ2-5; 10 bases agree with TRBD2. V was clipped by 4 bases and J by 7 bases; unmatched bases: 12. Germline V gene lookup returns CDR1 MNHEY and CDR2 SVGEGT. The CDR3 consists of 16 residues.

The rearrangement uses TRBV20-1 and TRBJ2-1; D is uncertain. CDR1 is DFQATT and CDR2 is SNEGSKA in the germline V gene (reference sequence). The CDR3 length is 15 residues. V was cut by 3 bases and J by 2 bases, with 14 bases left in between. The CDR3 region is CSASLLGRTYNEQFF. CDR3 DNA sequence: TGCAGTGCTAGTCTGCTGGGCAGGACCTACAATGAGCAGTTCTTC.

The genes are TRBV9 and TRBJ2-5, with 13 nucleotides matching TRBD2. Per germline, CDR1 SGDLS and CDR2 YYNGEE. V dropped 3 bases and J dropped 7; count of bases not matched to a gene: 6. This CDR3 is 15 amino acids long. CDR3 in DNA: TGTGCCAGCAGCGCCGGACTAGCGGGAGAGGGGACCCAGTACTTC. The encoded protein is CASSAGLAGEGTQYF. Variable domain in full (rest from reference TRBV9 and TRBJ2-5): DSGVTQTPKHLITATGQRVTLRCSPRSGDLSVYWYQQSLDQGLQFLIQYYNGEERAKGNILERFSAQQFPDLHSELNLSSLELGDSALYFCASSAGLAGEGTQYFGPGTRLLVL.

The gene calls are TRBV6-5 and TRBJ1-2; 8 bases match TRBD1. Looked up from germline, CDR1 is MNHEY and CDR2 is SVGAGI. The CDR3 has 13 amino acids. V was clipped by 7 bases and J by 8 bases; unmatched bases: 9. The CDR3 DNA reads TGTGCCAGCATCGAAACAGGGGGTTGGGGCTACACCTTC. Translation gives CASIETGGWGYTF.

This clone was observed a few times. The chain has TRBV7-8 and TRBJ1-2; D is perhaps TRBD1 (5 bases). From germline, CDR1 is SGHVS and CDR2 FQNEAQ. The CDR3 totals 15 residues. Trimming took off 1 base at V and 4 bases at J, with 13 bases between the two ends. The CDR3 DNA sequence: TGTGCCAGCAGCTTAGGGGGCCAGGGTGTCTATGGCTACACCTTC. As protein: CASSLGGQGVYGYTF.

V usage is TRBV6-2 or TRBV6-3 and J usage is TRBJ2-3; no definite D call. The V and J ends lost 6 bases and 0 bases respectively, with 16 bases between them. This CDR3 spans 16 amino acids. Per germline, CDR1 MNHEY and CDR2 SVGEGT. The CDR3: CASRPRLARSTDTQYF. CDR3 nucleotides: TGTGCCAGCAGGCCTCGACTCGCCCGTAGCACAGATACGCAGTATTTT.

The chain combines TRBV6-1 with TRBJ2-1; D is undetermined. CDR1 and CDR2 (germline): MNHNS, SASEGT. The CDR3 covers 13 residues. V lost 2 bases and J lost 7, with 9 bases in between. CDR3: CASSEQKQNEQFF. In nucleotides, the CDR3 is TGTGCCAGCAGTGAACAAAAACAGAATGAGCAGTTCTTC.

The chain recombines TRBV27 with TRBJ1-1; 10 positions agree with TRBD1. Trimming at V came to 7 bases and at J to 7 bases, leaving 9 bases not matched to a gene. This CDR3 has 14 residues. In germline, CDR1 is MNHEY, CDR2 SMNVEV (reference sequence). The CDR3 spells CASIRTGGNFEAFF. Written as DNA, the CDR3 is TGTGCCAGCATTAGGACAGGGGGTAACTTTGAAGCTTTCTTT.

This clone showed up just once. The J gene is TRBJ2-7, the V gene TRBV7-2; D gene unclear. The V end lost 2 bases, the J end lost 1 base, and 3 bases lay between the germline ends. Germline CDR1 is SGHTA and CDR2 is FQGNSA. CDR3 size: 12 residues. The CDR3 is CASSLTSYEQYF. In nucleotides, the CDR3 is TGTGCCAGCAGCTTAACTTCCTACGAGCAGTACTTC. Looking up the rest from reference TRBV7-2 and TRBJ2-7 gives the full variable domain: GAGVSQSPSNKVTEKGKDVELRCDPISGHTALYWYRQSLGQGLEFLIYFQGNSAPDKSGLPSDRFSAERTGGSVSTLTIQRTQQEDSAVYLCASSLTSYEQYFGPGTRLTVT.

This clone appeared a single time. V is TRBV20-1 and J is TRBJ2-6; 9 bases agree with TRBD1. Germline V gene lookup returns CDR1 DFQATT and CDR2 SNEGSKA (reference sequence). This CDR3 spans 16 amino acids. The junction had 6 bases not matched to a gene; V was cut back by 3 bases and J by 3 bases. DNA for the CDR3: TGCAGTGCTAGTCATAACAGGGGGCGTGGGGCCAACGTCCTGACTTTC. This codes for CSASHNRGRGANVLTF.

The rearrangement joins TRBV27 to TRBJ1-2; D is uncertain. Trimming removed 0 bases at V and 2 bases at J, with 10 bases between. This CDR3 has 15 residues. Germline-derived CDR1 and CDR2 are MNHEY and SMNVEV (reference sequence). Written as DNA, the CDR3 is TGTGCCAGCAGTTTATCGGCCAGGAGGAACTATGGCTACACCTTC. This encodes CASSLSARRNYGYTF.

V gene TRBV11-3 combines with J gene TRBJ1-1, with no clear D. CDR3 size: 15 residues. V was shortened by 1 base and J by 2 bases, with 11 bases between the two germline ends. CDR1 and CDR2 (germline): SGHNT, YENEEA. The DNA for the CDR3 is TGTGCCAGCAGCTTAGGTACTACAAGTAACACTGAAGCTTTCTTT. This codes for CASSLGTTSNTEAFF.

CDR3 bases: TGTGCCATCAGCCCCGGACAGGAAGGGGGCTACACCTTC. Encoded protein: CAISPGQEGGYTF. This chain joins TRBV10-3 and TRBJ1-2, with 7 bases that match TRBD1. Germline V gives CDR1 ENHRY, CDR2 SYGVKD. Unmatched junction bases numbered 9, after V lost 6 bases and J lost 8 bases. The CDR3 is 13 residues long.

The rearrangement joins TRBV7-3 to TRBJ2-2; D is unclear. The CDR3 is 12 residues long. Germline V gene sequence: CDR1 SGHTA, CDR2 FQGTGA. Trimming left V 5 bases short and J 6 bases short, with 7 bases between. CDR3 protein: CASSPPSGELFF. The CDR3 DNA reads as TGTGCCAGCAGCCCCCCCTCCGGGGAGCTGTTTTTT.

The chain recombines TRBV11-3 with TRBJ2-1; 11 nucleotides line up with TRBD2. The V and J ends lost 5 bases and 5 bases, in that order; junction bases with no gene match: 2. The CDR3 covers 14 residues. Per germline, CDR1 SGHNT and CDR2 YENEEA. The CDR3 is CASSATSGDNEQFF. CDR3 nucleotides: TGTGCCAGCAGCGCGACTAGCGGGGACAATGAGCAGTTCTTC.